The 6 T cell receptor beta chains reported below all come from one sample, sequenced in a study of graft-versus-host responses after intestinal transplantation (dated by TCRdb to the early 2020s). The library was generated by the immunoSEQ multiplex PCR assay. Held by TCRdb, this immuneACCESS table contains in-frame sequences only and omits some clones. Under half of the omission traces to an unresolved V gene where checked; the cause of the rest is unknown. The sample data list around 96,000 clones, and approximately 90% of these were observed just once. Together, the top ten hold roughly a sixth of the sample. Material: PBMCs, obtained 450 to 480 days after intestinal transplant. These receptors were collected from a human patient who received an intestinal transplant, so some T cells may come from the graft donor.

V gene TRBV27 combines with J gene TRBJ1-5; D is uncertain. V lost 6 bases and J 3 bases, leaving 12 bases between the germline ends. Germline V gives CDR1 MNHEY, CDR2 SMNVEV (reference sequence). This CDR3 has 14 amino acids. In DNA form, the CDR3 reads TGTGCCAGCAGCCAATTGGGCAACAATCAGCCCCAGCATTTT. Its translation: CASSQLGNNQPQHF.

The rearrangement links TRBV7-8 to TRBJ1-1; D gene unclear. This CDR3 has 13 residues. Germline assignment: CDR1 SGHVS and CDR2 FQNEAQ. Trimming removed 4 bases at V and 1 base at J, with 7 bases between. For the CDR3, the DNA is TGTGCCAGCAGCTCCCGGTGGAACACTGAAGCTTTCTTT. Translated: CASSSRWNTEAFF.

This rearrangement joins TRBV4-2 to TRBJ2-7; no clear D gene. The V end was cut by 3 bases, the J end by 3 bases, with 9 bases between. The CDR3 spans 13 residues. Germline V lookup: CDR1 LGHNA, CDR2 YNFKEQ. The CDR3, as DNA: TGTGCCAGCAGCCAGTCGGTAGGCTACGAGCAGTACTTC. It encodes CASSQSVGYEQYF.

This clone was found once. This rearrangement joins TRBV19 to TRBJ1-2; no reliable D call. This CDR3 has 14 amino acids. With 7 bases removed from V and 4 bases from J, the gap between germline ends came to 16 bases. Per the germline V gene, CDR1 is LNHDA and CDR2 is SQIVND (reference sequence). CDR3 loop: CASKGSPLSYGYTF. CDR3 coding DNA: TGTGCCAGTAAAGGCAGCCCGCTGAGCTATGGCTACACCTTC.

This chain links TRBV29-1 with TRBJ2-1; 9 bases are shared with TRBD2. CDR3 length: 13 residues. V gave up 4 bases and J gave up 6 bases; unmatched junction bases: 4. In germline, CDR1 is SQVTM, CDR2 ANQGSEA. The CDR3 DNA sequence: TGCAGCGTTGTAGGCGGGGGGGCCAATGAGCAGTTCTTC. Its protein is CSVVGGGANEQFF.

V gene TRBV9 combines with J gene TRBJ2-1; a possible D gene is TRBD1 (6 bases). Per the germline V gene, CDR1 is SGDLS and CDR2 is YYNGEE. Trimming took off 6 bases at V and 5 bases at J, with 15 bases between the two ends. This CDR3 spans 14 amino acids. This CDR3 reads CASNGDTSDNEQFF. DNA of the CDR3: TGTGCCAGCAACGGGGACACTTCGGACAATGAGCAGTTCTTC.